The 19 T cell receptor beta chains below come from one sample, sequenced in a study of early T cells in non-severe SARS-CoV-2 infection. TCRdb ran MiXCR on the 5' RACE reads and lists one entry per CDR3 protein. Of about 77,000 distinct CDR3 sequences in the sample, about 12% are singletons; the top ten hold around a sixth. The sequencing here drew on whole blood, taken at baseline. The receptor source for this set is an adult who was a healthcare worker with PCR-confirmed SARS-CoV-2 infection or an uninfected control (not recorded which). The donor label of this sample is uncertain.

This clonotype showed up many times. The V and J genes are TRBV7-3 and TRBJ2-1; maybe TRBD2 (6 bases). Looked up from germline, CDR1 is SGHTA and CDR2 is FQGTGA. V lost 5 bases and J 3 bases, leaving 14 bases between the germline ends. The CDR3 is made up of 15 amino acids. CDR3 DNA sequence: TGTGCCAGCAGCGAGACGGGAGACCACTACAATGAGCAGTTCTTC. This codes for CASSETGDHYNEQFF.

V is TRBV3-2 and J is TRBJ1-5; whether TRBD1, the table's D call, matches the DNA was not checked. TRBV3-2 is shown as a pseudogene. The CDR3 runs 20 residues. The CDR3 sequence: CASSQFHPGQGAGLDQPQHF. The CDR3 DNA follows: TGTGCCAGCAGCCAATTTCACCCGGGACAGGGCGCAGGCCTAGATCAGCCCCAGCATTTT.

This clonotype showed up many times. The chain recombines TRBV6-1 with TRBJ1-1; D is uncertain. Trimming left V 6 bases short and J 6 bases short, with 14 bases between. The V gene's germline CDR1 is MNHNS and CDR2 SASEGT. The CDR3 has 13 amino acids. CDR3 region: CASRAVGPAEAFF. DNA for the CDR3: TGTGCCAGCAGGGCGGTTGGTCCTGCTGAAGCTTTCTTT.

The rearrangement uses TRBV20-1 and TRBJ1-1; no clear D gene. CDR3 length: 15 residues. Germline loops: CDR1 DFQATT, CDR2 SNEGSKA (reference sequence). V lost 6 bases, J lost 0 bases, and 17 bases lay in between. CDR3 sequence: CSAPSRSRVNTEAFF. The CDR3 bases are TGCAGTGCCCCATCCCGATCACGGGTGAACACTGAAGCTTTCTTT.

V gene TRBV7-9 combines with J gene TRBJ1-4; weak D call: TRBD1 (5 bases). Germline V gene data show CDR1 as SEHNR and CDR2 as FQNEAQ (reference sequence). Trimming shortened V by 5 bases and J by 6 bases, and 13 bases separated the two germline ends. The CDR3 is 14 amino acids. Here the CDR3 reads CASSRRAQDEKLFF. In DNA, the CDR3 is TGTGCCAGCAGCCGCAGGGCCCAGGATGAAAAACTGTTTTTT.

This clonotype appeared a few times. V and J are TRBV4-2 and TRBJ2-1, with D tentatively TRBD2 (5 bases). Germline V gene data show CDR1 as LGHNA and CDR2 as YNFKEQ. Trimming shortened V by 0 bases and J by 15 bases, and 15 bases separated the two germline ends. This CDR3 is built from 13 residues. CDR3 protein: CASSQDFEGYPFF. CDR3 in DNA: TGTGCCAGCAGCCAAGATTTTGAGGGTTATCCGTTCTTC.

This clonotype has ten or more counts. The rearrangement joins TRBV2 to TRBJ1-2; no clear D. The V end lost 7 bases, the J end lost 3 bases, and 24 bases lay between the germline ends. The CDR3 is 17 residues long. Per the germline V gene, CDR1 is SNHLY and CDR2 is FYNNEI. CDR3 protein: CASTKSRSPDGDYGYTF. The CDR3 DNA follows: TGTGCCAGCACCAAGTCCCGGTCCCCAGACGGGGACTATGGCTACACCTTC.

In its sample, this clonotype was seen a few times. The chain links TRBV11-3 to TRBJ2-1; TRBD1 aligns across 11 bases. The trim removed 5 bases at V and 0 bases at J, leaving 3 bases unmatched. The CDR3 has 16 amino acids. The germline gives CDR1 SGHNT, CDR2 YENEEA. This chain's CDR3 is CASSGQGASSYNEQFF. The CDR3 DNA follows: TGTGCCAGCAGCGGACAGGGGGCGAGCTCCTACAATGAGCAGTTCTTC.

This clonotype turned up a few times. In DNA, the CDR3 is TGTGCCAGCATGGGGAACACCGGGGAGCTGTTTTTT. Amino acid sequence: CASMGNTGELFF. The chain employs TRBV12-3 or TRBV12-4 and TRBJ2-2; D gene ambiguous. V was clipped by 7 bases and J by 1 base, with 4 bases between them. The CDR3 is 12 amino acids.

This clonotype turned up a few times. The rearrangement joins TRBV20-1 to TRBJ2-2; 8 nucleotides align to TRBD2. V lost 5 bases to trimming and J lost 0 bases; unmatched junction nucleotides: 2. CDR1 and CDR2 (germline): DFQATT, SNEGSKA (reference sequence). This CDR3 has 14 amino acids. CDR3 sequence (DNA): TGCAGTGCTTTTAGCGGGGCGAACACCGGGGAGCTGTTTTTT. Encoded protein: CSAFSGANTGELFF.

This clonotype was seen only a few times. The chain is built from TRBV10-3 and TRBJ2-3, with 8 positions matching TRBD2. The CDR3 runs 14 residues. Germline assignment: CDR1 ENHRY and CDR2 SYGVKD. The V segment lost 4 bases and the J segment 5 bases; nucleotides outside the gene matches: 5. CDR3 nucleotides: TGTGCCATCAGTGGTGGACTAGCAATAGATACGCAGTATTTT. This sequence encodes CAISGGLAIDTQYF.

This clonotype was observed many times. The chain employs TRBV7-7 and TRBJ2-5; 9 nucleotides match TRBD1. The CDR3 runs to 15 residues. The V segment lost 1 base and the J segment 2 bases; nucleotides outside the gene matches: 2. The germline CDR1 and CDR2 sequences are SSHAT and FNYEAQ (reference sequence). The DNA for the CDR3 is TGTGCCAGCAGCTTAGGGGACAGGGTTCAAGAGACCCAGTACTTC. It translates to CASSLGDRVQETQYF.

This rearrangement joins TRBV25-1 to TRBJ2-7; maybe TRBD2 (5 bases). CDR3 length: 11 amino acids. Trimming took off 6 bases at V and 7 bases at J, with 10 bases between the two ends. CDR1 is MGHDK, CDR2 SYGVNS, per germline. CDR3 protein: CASSERREQYF. The CDR3 coding sequence is TGTGCCAGCAGCGAGCGGCGGGAGCAGTACTTC.

The chain combines TRBV4-3 with TRBJ2-7; D perhaps matches TRBD1 (6 bases). Trimming pared 1 base from V and 2 bases from J, leaving 12 bases between. The CDR3 sequence is 15 residues long. The germline V gene encodes CDR1 LGHNA and CDR2 YSLEER. CDR3 in DNA: TGCGCCAGCAGCCAAGTAAGGGGGATTCCCTACGAGCAGTACTTC. This sequence encodes CASSQVRGIPYEQYF.

This clonotype came up a few times. V is TRBV18 and J is TRBJ2-5; D is tentatively TRBD1 or TRBD2 (5 bases each). Germline CDR1 and CDR2: KGHSH and LQKENI. There are 13 residues in the CDR3. Trimming left V 5 bases short and J 2 bases short, with 9 bases between. This CDR3 reads CASSEGLQETQYF. In DNA form, the CDR3 reads TGTGCCAGCTCAGAGGGGCTACAAGAGACCCAGTACTTC.

Relative to its sample, this clonotype is medium-sized. The chain couples TRBV7-2 to TRBJ2-4; D is perhaps TRBD1 (5 bases). This CDR3 region has 14 residues. Looked up from germline, CDR1 is SGHTA and CDR2 is FQGNSA. V lost 5 bases to trimming and J lost 6 bases, with 14 bases between them. The CDR3, as DNA: TGTGCCAGCAGCCAAGGGGCAGGCCTAAACATTCAGTACTTC. Translating gives CASSQGAGLNIQYF.

The sample holds many counts of this clonotype. The chain recombines TRBV5-1 with TRBJ2-5, with 9 nucleotides matching TRBD2. Germline CDR1 and CDR2: SGHRS and YFSETQ. This CDR3 spans 13 amino acids. The V gene end was trimmed by 2 bases and the J gene end by 5 bases; junction bases not matched to a gene: 1. CDR3 nucleotides: TGCGCCAGCAGCTTAGGACTAGCGGAGACCCAGTACTTC. Translation: CASSLGLAETQYF. The full variable domain, its missing parts supplied by reference TRBV5-1 and TRBJ2-5, is KAGVTQTPRYLIKTRGQQVTLSCSPISGHRSVSWYQQTPGQGLQFLFEYFSETQRNKGNFPGRFSGRQFSNSRSEMNVSTLELGDSALYLCASSLGLAETQYFGPGTRLLVL.

The sample holds a few counts of this clonotype. The CDR3 DNA reads as TGTGCCAGCTCACCAACAGGGACCTACGAGCAGTACTTC. Its translation: CASSPTGTYEQYF. This chain joins TRBV18 and TRBJ2-7; TRBD1 might be the D (6 bases). V was pared by 2 bases and J by 2 bases, with 7 bases between. CDR3 length: 13 residues. Germline V lookup: CDR1 KGHSH, CDR2 LQKENI. Combining the CDR3 with reference TRBV18 and TRBJ2-7 gives the whole variable domain NAGVMQNPRHLVRRRGQEARLRCSPMKGHSHVYWYRQLPEEGLKFMVYLQKENIIDESGMPKERFSAEFPKEGPSILRIQQVVRGDSAAYFCASSPTGTYEQYFGPGTRLTVT.

The table lists this clonotype with many counts. This chain connects TRBV10-3 to TRBJ2-6; 10 bases align to TRBD1. Germline V lookup: CDR1 ENHRY, CDR2 SYGVKD. J lost 4 bases, V lost 3 bases, and 3 bases had no gene match. The CDR3 sequence is 16 residues long. The CDR3 region is CAISDDRGRGANVLTF. CDR3 bases: TGTGCCATCAGTGACGACAGGGGGCGCGGGGCCAACGTCCTGACTTTC.